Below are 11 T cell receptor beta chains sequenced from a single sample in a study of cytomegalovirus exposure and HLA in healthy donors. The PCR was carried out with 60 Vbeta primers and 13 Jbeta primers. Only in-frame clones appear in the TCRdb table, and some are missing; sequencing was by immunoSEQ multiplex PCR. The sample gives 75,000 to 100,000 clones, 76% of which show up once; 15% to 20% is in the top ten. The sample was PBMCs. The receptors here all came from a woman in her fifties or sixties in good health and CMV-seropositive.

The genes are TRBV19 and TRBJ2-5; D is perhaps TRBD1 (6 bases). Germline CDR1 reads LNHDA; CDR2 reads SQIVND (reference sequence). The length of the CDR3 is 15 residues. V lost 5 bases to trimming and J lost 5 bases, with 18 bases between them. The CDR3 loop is CASSFGQRMAETQYF. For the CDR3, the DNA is TGTGCCAGTAGTTTCGGACAGCGGATGGCGGAGACCCAGTACTTC.

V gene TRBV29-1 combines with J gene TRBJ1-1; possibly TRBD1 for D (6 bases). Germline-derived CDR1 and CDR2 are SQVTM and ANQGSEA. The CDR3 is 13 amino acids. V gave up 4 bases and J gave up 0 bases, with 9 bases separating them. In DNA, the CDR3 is TGCAGCGTTGTAGGGGGGGTGAACACTGAAGCTTTCTTT. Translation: CSVVGGVNTEAFF. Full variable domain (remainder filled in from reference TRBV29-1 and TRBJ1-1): SAVISQKPSRDICQRGTSLTIQCQVDSQVTMMFWYRQQPGQSLTLIATANQGSEATYESGFVIDKFPISRPNLTFSTLTVSNMSPEDSSIYLCSVVGGVNTEAFFGQGTRLTVV.

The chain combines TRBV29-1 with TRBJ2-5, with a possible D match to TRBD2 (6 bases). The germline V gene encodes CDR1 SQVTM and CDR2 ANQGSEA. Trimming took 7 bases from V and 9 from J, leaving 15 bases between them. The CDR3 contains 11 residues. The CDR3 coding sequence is TGCAGCGCCACCCGGGGCGGGGCCCAGTACTTC. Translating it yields CSATRGGAQYF.

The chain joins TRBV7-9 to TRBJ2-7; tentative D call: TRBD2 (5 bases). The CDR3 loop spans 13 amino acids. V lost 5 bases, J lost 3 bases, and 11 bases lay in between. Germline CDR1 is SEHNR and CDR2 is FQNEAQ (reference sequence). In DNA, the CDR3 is TGTGCCAGCAGCCTAGGACTGAACTACGAGCAGTACTTC. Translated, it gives CASSLGLNYEQYF.

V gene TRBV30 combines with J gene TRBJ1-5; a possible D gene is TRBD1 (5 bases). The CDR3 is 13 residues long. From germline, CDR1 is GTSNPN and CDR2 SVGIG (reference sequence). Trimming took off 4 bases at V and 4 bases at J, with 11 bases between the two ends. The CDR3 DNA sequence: TGTGCCTGGACCTCAGGGCTGAATCAGCCCCAGCATTTT. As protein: CAWTSGLNQPQHF.

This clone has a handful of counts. The chain's CDR3 is CASSLGQGGELFF. The CDR3 DNA is TGTGCCAGCAGTTTGGGACAGGGTGGGGAGCTGTTTTTT. V gene TRBV2 combines with J gene TRBJ2-2; the match to TRBD1 covers 9 bases. Losses at the gene ends were 5 bases for V and 8 bases for J; bases not matched to a gene: 3. The length of the CDR3 is 13 residues. Germline CDR1 and CDR2: SNHLY and FYNNEI.

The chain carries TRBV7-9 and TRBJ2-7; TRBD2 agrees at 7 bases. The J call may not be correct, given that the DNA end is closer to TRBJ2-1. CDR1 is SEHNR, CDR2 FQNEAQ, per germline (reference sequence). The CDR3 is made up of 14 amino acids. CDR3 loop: CASRGREGHNEQFF. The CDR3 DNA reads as TGTGCCAGCAGAGGGAGGGAAGGTCACAATGAGCAGTTCTTC.

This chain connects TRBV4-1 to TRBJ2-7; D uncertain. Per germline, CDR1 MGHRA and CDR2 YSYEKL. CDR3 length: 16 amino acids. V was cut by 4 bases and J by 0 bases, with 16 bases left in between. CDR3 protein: CASSPLAGRSSYEQYF. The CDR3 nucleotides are TGCGCCAGCAGCCCACTGGCTGGCCGGAGCTCCTACGAGCAGTACTTC.

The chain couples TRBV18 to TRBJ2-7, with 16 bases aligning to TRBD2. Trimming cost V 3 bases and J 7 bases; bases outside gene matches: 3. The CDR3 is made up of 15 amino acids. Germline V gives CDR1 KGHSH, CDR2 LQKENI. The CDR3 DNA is TGTGCCAGCTCACCGGGACTAGCGGGAGGGAAAGAGCAGTACTTC. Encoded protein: CASSPGLAGGKEQYF.

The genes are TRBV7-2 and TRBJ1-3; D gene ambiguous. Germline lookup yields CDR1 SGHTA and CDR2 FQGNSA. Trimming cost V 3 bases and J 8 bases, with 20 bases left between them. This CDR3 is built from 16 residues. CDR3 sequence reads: CASSFIGFPPLYTIYF. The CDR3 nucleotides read TGTGCCAGCAGCTTCATCGGGTTTCCCCCTTTGTACACCATATATTTT.

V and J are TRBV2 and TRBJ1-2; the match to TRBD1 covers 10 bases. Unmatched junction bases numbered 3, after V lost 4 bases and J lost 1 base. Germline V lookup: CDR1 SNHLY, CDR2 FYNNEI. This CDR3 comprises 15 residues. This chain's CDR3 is CASSAGTGDNYGYTF. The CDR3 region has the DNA TGTGCCAGCAGTGCAGGGACAGGGGATAACTATGGCTACACCTTC.